This T cell receptor beta chain comes out of a study of OX40 agonist ivuxolimab in advanced cancers. About the investigation overall: Ivuxolimab was an agonistic, fully human IgG2 monoclonal antibody directed against OX40 (CD134), a costimulatory receptor. Intravenous ivuxolimab was administered to patients every 2 weeks at six dose levels: 0.01, 0.1, 0.3, 1.5, 3 and 10 mg/kg. Partial responses occurred in three dose-escalation patients: two with cutaneous melanoma and one with hepatocellular carcinoma. The paper reports the monotherapy dose-escalation portion (N = 52 patients) of the phase I ivuxolimab trial. The dose-escalation cohort was roughly 80% male with a mean age of roughly 60 years, ranging from about 20 to 80. The purpose of peripheral TCRbeta sequencing was to test whether ivuxolimab changed TCR sequence diversity and led to clonal T-cell expansion. Of the roughly 52 dose-escalation patients, hepatocellular carcinoma was present in 19, melanoma in around 15, renal cell carcinoma in 9 and head and neck cancer in 9. Prior anti-PD-1, anti-PD-L1 or anti-CTLA-4 therapy was permitted, and 30% to 45% of dose-escalation patients had received checkpoint inhibitors. General conclusions and limits of the study: Low levels of normalized T-cell clonal expansion were also seen in some patients who did not respond. In the 0.1-3.0 mg/kg groups, partial responders were among the patients with the lowest normalized peripheral clonal expansion, particularly in CD8+ T cells. Clonal expansion of both CD4+ and CD8+ blood T cells was observed from baseline to week 6 at doses 0.1 to 3.0 mg/kg. The antigen specificity of the peripheral T cells that underwent clonal expansion was not determined. On average, CD8+ T cells showed more expanded clones than CD4+ T cells after ivuxolimab.

Sequences LNHNV (CDR1) and YYDKDF (CDR2) are obtained from the germline V gene (reference sequence). The CDR3 runs 16 amino acids, cysteine and phenylalanine included. Of all the DNA, just the CDR3 is kept, 48 bases in frame from base 1. V and J are truncated by 5 bases and 2 bases respectively, leaving an intervening sequence of 19 bases. Patients with a history of autoimmune disease or receiving systemic immunosuppression were excluded from the trial. In every dose cohort, peripheral blood was drawn for TCR sequencing at baseline, cycle 4 day 1, and cycle 7 day 1. Samples came from an open-label, multicenter, first-in-human phase I dose-escalation trial of ivuxolimab. Adults with locally advanced or metastatic head and neck squamous cell, hepatocellular, melanoma or renal cell carcinoma were enrolled in the trial. Before TCR sequencing, CD4+ T cells and CD8+ T cells were sorted from peripheral blood as separate populations.

To sequence the TCRbeta CDR3 region, genomic DNA was isolated from the sorted cells. The immunoSEQ Assay was used for sequencing of TCRbeta CDR3 regions. The immuneACCESS repertoire file appears here via TCRdb, limited to in-frame rearrangements. These files lack a portion of the clones; in checked studies, under half of the deficit traces to unresolved V genes, and the cause of the others is not known. This sample lists around 94,000 clones; around 90% were detected once. Around 3.5% of the sample comes from the top ten. Regarding this clone: What antigen it recognizes has not been identified. No quality values exist for individual bases; no much larger clone is one base distant.

Rearrangement joined TRBV15 to TRBJ2-7; 5 matching bases give a weak D call of TRBD1. The source material was CD4+ or CD8+ T cells sorted from blood, sampled in a trial of the OX40 agonist ivuxolimab. This sequence originates from an adult with an advanced solid tumor such as melanoma, head and neck, liver or kidney cancer. The DNA sequence is TGTGCCACCAGCGGTCGCAGGATGGACAACACCTACGAGCAGTACTTC. Translated, it reads CATSGRRMDNTYEQYF. When the CDR3 is completed using the reference TRBV15 and TRBJ2-7 genes on either side, the full variable domain is DAMVIQNPRYQVTQFGKPVTLSCSQTLNHNVMYWYQQKSSQAPKLLFHYYDKDFNNEADTPDNFQSRRPNTSFCFLDIRSPGLGDTAMYLCATSGRRMDNTYEQYFGPGTRLTVT.